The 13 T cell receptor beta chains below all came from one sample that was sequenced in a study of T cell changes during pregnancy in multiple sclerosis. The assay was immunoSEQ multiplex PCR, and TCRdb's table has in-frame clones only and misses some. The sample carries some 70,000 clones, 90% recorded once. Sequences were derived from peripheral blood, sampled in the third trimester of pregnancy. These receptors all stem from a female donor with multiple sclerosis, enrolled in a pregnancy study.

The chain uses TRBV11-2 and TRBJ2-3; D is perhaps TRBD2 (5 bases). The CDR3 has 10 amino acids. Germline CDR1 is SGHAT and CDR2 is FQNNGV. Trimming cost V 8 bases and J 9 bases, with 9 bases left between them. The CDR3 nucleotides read TGTGCCAGCGAGGGCGGAACGCAGTATTTT. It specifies CASEGGTQYF.

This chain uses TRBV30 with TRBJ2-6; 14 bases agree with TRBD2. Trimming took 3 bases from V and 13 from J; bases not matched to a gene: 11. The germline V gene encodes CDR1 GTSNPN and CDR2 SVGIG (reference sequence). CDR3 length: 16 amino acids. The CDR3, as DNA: TGTGCCTGGAGCGCTGGCGGACTAGCGGGAGGAGAAGTCCTGACTTTC. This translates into CAWSAGGLAGGEVLTF.

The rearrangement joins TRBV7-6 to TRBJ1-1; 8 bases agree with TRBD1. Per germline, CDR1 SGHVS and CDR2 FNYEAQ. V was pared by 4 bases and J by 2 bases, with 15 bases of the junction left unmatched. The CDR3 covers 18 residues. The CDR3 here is CASSSLQGDRGVNTEAFF. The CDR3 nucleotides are TGTGCCAGCAGCTCCCTACAGGGGGACCGTGGAGTAAACACTGAAGCTTTCTTT.

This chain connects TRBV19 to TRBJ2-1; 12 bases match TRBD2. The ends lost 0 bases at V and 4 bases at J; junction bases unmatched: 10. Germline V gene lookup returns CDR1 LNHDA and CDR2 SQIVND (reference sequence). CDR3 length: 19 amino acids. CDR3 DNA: TGTGCCAGTAGTATAGATAGTGGACTAGCGGGAAGTAAATACAATGAGCAGTTCTTC. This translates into CASSIDSGLAGSKYNEQFF.

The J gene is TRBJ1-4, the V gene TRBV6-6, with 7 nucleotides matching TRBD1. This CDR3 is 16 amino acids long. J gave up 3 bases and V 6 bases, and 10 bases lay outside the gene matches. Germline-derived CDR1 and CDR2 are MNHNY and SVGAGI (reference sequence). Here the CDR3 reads CASRPRQGMANEKLFF. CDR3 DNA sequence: TGTGCCAGCAGACCTAGACAGGGTATGGCTAATGAAAAACTGTTTTTT.

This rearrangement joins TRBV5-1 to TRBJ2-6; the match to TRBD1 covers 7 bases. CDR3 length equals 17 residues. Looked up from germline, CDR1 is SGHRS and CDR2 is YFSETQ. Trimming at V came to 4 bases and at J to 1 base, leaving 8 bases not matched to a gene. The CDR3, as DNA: TGCGCCAGCAGCCCCCTAAACAGGGGATCTGGGGCCAACGTCCTGACTTTC. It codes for CASSPLNRGSGANVLTF.

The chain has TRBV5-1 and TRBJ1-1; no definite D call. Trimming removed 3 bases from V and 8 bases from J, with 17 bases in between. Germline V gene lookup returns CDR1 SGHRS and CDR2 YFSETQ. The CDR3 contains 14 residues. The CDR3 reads CASSSTEGLGEAFF. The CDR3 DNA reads TGCGCCAGCAGCTCCACCGAGGGTCTTGGGGAAGCTTTCTTT.

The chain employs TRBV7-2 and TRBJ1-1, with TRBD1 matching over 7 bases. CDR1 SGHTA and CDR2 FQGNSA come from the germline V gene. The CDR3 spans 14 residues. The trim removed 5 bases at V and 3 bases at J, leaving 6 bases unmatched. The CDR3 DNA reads TGTGCCAGCAGCGTGAGGGGGCGAGACACTGAAGCTTTCTTT. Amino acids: CASSVRGRDTEAFF.

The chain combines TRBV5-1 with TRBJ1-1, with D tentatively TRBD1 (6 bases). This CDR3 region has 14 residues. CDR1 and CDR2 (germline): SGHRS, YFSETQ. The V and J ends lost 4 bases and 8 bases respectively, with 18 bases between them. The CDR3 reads CASSPHAGATEAFF. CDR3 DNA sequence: TGCGCCAGCAGCCCCCACGCGGGGGCGACCGAAGCTTTCTTT. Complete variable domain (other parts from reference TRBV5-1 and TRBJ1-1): KAGVTQTPRYLIKTRGQQVTLSCSPISGHRSVSWYQQTPGQGLQFLFEYFSETQRNKGNFPGRFSGRQFSNSRSEMNVSTLELGDSALYLCASSPHAGATEAFFGQGTRLTVV.

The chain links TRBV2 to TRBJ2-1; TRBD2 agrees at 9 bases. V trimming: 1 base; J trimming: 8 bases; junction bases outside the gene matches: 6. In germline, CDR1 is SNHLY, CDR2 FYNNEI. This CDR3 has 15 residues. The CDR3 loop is CASSEGSGSWYEQFF. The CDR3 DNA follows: TGTGCCAGCAGTGAAGGTAGCGGGAGTTGGTATGAGCAGTTCTTC.

CDR3 nucleotides: TGCGCCAGCAGCCAAGATGTTAGCTCCTACGAGCAGTACTTC. This gives the protein CASSQDVSSYEQYF. The J gene is TRBJ2-7, the V gene TRBV4-1; D gene unclear. Germline V gene data show CDR1 as MGHRA and CDR2 as YSYEKL. The CDR3 runs 14 residues. V shed 0 bases and J shed 0 bases, with 6 bases lying between them.

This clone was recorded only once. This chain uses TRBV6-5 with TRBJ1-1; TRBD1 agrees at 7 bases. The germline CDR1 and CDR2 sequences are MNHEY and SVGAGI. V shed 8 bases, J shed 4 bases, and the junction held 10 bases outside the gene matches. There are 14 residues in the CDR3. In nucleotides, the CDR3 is TGTGCCAGCCTGAAAGGGGGCTTAGGCACTGAAGCTTTCTTT. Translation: CASLKGGLGTEAFF.

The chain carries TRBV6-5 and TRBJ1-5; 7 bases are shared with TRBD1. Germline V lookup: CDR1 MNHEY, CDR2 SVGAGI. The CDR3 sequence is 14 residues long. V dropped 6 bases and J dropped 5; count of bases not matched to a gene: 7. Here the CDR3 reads CASSPTGLHQPQHF. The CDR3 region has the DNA TGTGCCAGCAGCCCGACAGGGCTTCATCAGCCCCAGCATTTT.